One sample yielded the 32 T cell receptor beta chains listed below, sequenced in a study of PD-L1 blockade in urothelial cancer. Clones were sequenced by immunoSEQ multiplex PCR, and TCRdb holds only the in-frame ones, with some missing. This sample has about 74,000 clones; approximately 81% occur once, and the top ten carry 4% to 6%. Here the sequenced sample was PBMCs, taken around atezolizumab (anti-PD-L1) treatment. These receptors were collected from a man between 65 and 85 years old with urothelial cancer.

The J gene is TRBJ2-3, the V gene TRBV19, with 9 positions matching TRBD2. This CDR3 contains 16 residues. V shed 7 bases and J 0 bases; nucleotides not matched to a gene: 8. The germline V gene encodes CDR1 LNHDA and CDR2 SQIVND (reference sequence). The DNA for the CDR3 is TGTGCCAGTACCAGGGCGGGAGGGCCGAGCACAGATACGCAGTATTTT. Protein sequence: CASTRAGGPSTDTQYF.

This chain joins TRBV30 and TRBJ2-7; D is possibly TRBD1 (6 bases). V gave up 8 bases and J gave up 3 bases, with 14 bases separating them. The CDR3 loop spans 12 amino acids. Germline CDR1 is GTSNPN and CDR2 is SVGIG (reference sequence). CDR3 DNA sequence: TGTGCCGGAACTAAGGGGGACTACGAGCAGTACTTC. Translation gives CAGTKGDYEQYF.

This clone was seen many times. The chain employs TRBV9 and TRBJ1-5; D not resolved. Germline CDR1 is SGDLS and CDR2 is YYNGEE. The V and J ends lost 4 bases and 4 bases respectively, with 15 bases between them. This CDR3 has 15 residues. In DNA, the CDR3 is TGTGCCAGCAGCCGGCGGGCGGGAGAGAATCAGCCCCAGCATTTT. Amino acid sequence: CASSRRAGENQPQHF.

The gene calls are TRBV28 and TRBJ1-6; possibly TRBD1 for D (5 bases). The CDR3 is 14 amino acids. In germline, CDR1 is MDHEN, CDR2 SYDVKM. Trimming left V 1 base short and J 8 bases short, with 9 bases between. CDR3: CASSLFSTDSPLHF. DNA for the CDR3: TGTGCCAGCAGTTTATTCTCGACAGATTCACCCCTCCACTTT.

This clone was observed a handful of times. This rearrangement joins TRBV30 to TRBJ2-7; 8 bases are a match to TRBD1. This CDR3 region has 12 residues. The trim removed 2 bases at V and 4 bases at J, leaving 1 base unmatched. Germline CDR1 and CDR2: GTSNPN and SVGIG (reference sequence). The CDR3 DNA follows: TGTGCCTGGAGTACAGGGGGATACGAGCAGTACTTC. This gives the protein CAWSTGGYEQYF.

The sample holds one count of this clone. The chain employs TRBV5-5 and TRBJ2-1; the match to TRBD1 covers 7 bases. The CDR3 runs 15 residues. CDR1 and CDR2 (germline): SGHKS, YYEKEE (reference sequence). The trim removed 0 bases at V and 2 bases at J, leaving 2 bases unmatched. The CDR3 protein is CASSLGGGPYNEQFF. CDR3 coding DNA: TGTGCCAGCAGCTTGGGAGGGGGCCCCTACAATGAGCAGTTCTTC.

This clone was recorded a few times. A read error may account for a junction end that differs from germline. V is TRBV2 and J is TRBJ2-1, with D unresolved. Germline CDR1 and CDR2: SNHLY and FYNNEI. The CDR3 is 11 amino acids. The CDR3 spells CASSDSLEPFF. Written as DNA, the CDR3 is TGTGCCAGCAGTGACTCCCTAGAGCCGTTCTTC.

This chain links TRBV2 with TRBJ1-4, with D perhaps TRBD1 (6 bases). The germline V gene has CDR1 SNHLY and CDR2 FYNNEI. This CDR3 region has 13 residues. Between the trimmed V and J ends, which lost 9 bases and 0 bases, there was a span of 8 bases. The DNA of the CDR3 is TGTGCCAGGGGACAAGCAACTAATGAAAAACTGTTTTTT. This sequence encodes CARGQATNEKLFF.

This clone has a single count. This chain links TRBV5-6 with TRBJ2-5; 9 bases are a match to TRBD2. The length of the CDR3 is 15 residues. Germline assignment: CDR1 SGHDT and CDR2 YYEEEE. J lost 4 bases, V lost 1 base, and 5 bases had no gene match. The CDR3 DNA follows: TGTGCCAGCAGCTTGAAAGGACTAGCGACAGAGACCCAGTACTTC. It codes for CASSLKGLATETQYF.

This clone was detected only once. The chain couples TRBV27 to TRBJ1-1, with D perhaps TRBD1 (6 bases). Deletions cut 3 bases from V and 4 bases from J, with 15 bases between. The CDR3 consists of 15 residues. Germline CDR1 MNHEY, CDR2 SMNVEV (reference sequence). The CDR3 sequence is CASSFSGAVGTEAFF. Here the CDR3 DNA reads TGTGCCAGCAGTTTCTCAGGGGCGGTCGGCACTGAAGCTTTCTTT.

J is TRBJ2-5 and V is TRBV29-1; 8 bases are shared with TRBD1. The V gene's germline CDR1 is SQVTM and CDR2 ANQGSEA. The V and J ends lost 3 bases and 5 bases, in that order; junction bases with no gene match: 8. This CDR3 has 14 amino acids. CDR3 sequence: CSVDQGASGETQYF. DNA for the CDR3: TGCAGCGTTGACCAGGGGGCCTCGGGGGAGACCCAGTACTTC.

Here the CDR3 DNA reads TGTGCCAGCAGCTCAACCTCCAATAGCGGGAGTAAAAGAACAGATACGCAGTATTTT. Its protein product is CASSSTSNSGSKRTDTQYF. The chain employs TRBV7-3 and TRBJ2-3; 9 bases map to TRBD2. Germline lookup yields CDR1 SGHTA and CDR2 FQGTGA. J gave up 3 bases and V 4 bases, and 17 bases lay outside the gene matches. The CDR3 totals 19 residues.

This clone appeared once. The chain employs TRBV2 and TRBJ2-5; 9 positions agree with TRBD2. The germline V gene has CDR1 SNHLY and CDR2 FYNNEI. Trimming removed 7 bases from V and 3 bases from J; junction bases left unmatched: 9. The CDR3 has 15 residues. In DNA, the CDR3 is TGTGCCAGCAAAAATAGGGCTAGCGGGGAAGAGACCCAGTACTTC. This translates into CASKNRASGEETQYF.

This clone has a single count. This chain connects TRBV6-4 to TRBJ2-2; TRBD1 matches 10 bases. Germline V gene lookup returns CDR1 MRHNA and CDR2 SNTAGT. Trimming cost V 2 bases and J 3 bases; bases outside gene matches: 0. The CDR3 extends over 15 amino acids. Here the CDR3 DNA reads TGTGCCAGCAGTGACGGGACAGGGGACACCGGGGAGCTGTTTTTT. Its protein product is CASSDGTGDTGELFF.

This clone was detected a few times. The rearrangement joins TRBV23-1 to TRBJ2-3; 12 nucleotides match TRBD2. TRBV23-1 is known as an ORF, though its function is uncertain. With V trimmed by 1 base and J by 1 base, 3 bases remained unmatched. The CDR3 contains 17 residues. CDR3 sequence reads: CASSQYRLAGGTDTQYF. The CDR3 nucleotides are TGCGCCAGCAGTCAATATCGACTAGCGGGGGGCACAGATACGCAGTATTTT.

CDR3 amino acids: CASSIGTRRSYEQYF. The CDR3 region has the DNA TGTGCCAGTAGTATAGGGACACGTCGGTCCTACGAGCAGTACTTC. V and J are TRBV19 and TRBJ2-7; D may be TRBD1 (5 bases). Germline V CDR1 and CDR2: LNHDA, SQIVND (reference sequence). The CDR3 sequence is 15 residues long. The V end was cut by 1 base, the J end by 1 base, with 11 bases between.

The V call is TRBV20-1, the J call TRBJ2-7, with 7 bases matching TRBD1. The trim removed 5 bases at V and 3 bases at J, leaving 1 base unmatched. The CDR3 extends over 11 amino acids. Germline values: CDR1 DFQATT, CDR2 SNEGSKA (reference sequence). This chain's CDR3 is CSAGDSYEQYF. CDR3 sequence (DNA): TGCAGTGCTGGGGACAGCTACGAGCAGTACTTC.

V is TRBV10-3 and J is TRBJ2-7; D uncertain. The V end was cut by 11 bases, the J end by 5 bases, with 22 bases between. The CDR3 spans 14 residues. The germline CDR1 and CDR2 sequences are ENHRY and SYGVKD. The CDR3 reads CAVSFLERPNEQYF. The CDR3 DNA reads TGTGCCGTCTCCTTTCTAGAACGTCCCAACGAGCAGTACTTC.

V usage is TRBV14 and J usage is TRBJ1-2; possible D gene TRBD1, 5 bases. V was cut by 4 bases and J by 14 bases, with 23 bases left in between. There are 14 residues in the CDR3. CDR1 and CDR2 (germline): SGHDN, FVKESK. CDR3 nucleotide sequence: TGTGCCAGCAGCCCGAATACGTGGAGGGGCAGATATACCTTC. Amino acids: CASSPNTWRGRYTF.

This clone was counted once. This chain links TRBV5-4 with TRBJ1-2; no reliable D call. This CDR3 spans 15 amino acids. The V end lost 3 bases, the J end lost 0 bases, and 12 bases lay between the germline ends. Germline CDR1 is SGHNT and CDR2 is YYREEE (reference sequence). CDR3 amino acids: CASSSSLTANYGYTF. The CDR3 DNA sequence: TGTGCCAGCAGCTCATCCTTAACAGCTAACTATGGCTACACCTTC.

The CDR3 protein is CATTGSSYEQYF. The CDR3 nucleotides are TGTGCCACTACAGGGTCCTCCTACGAGCAGTACTTC. The V and J genes are TRBV7-9 and TRBJ2-7, with D tentatively TRBD1 (6 bases). V was trimmed by 10 bases and J by 0 bases, leaving 10 bases between them. Germline-derived CDR1 and CDR2 are SEHNR and FQNEAQ (reference sequence). The CDR3 has 12 amino acids. Using reference TRBV7-9 and TRBJ2-7 for the parts outside the CDR3, the full variable domain is DTGVSQNPRHKITKRGQNVTFRCDPISEHNRLYWYRQTLGQGPEFLTYFQNEAQLEKSRLLSDRFSAERPKGSFSTLEIQRTEQGDSAMYLCATTGSSYEQYFGPGTRLTVT.

CDR3 DNA sequence: TGTGCCAGTAGTCCGGACAGGGTTCAAAACATTCAGTACTTC. This translates into CASSPDRVQNIQYF. The chain recombines TRBV19 with TRBJ2-4, with 8 bases identical to TRBD1. Unmatched junction bases numbered 5, after V lost 5 bases and J lost 5 bases. Germline CDR1 and CDR2: LNHDA and SQIVND (reference sequence). This CDR3 region has 14 residues.

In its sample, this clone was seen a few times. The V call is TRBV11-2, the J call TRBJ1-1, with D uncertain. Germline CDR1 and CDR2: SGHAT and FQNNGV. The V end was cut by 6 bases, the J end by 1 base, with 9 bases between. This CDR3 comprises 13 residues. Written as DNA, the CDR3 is TGTGCCAGCAGTTCCCAGTCGAACACTGAAGCTTTCTTT. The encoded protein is CASSSQSNTEAFF.

CDR3 in DNA: TGTGCCAGCTCGCTCACTAGCGGGAGATCGGATACGCAGTATTTT. Translating it yields CASSLTSGRSDTQYF. The rearrangement links TRBV18 to TRBJ2-3; 11 positions match TRBD2. The germline V gene has CDR1 KGHSH and CDR2 LQKENI. V was pared by 6 bases and J by 6 bases, with 8 bases of the junction left unmatched. The CDR3 has 15 amino acids. The variable domain in full, with the rest retrieved from reference TRBV18 and TRBJ2-3, is NAGVMQNPRHLVRRRGQEARLRCSPMKGHSHVYWYRQLPEEGLKFMVYLQKENIIDESGMPKERFSAEFPKEGPSILRIQQVVRGDSAAYFCASSLTSGRSDTQYFGPGTRLTVL.

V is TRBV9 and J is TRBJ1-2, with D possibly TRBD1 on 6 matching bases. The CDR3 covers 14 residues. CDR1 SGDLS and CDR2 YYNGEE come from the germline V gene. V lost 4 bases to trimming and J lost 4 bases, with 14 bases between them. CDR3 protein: CASSLGHDLYGYTF. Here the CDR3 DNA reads TGTGCCAGCAGCCTGGGACACGACCTCTATGGCTACACCTTC.

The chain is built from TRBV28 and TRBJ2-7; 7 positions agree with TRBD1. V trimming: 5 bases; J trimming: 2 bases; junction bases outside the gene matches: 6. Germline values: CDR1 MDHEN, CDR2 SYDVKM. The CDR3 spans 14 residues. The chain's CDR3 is CASSIGDSAYEQYF. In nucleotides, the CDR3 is TGTGCCAGCAGTATTGGGGACAGTGCCTACGAGCAGTACTTC.

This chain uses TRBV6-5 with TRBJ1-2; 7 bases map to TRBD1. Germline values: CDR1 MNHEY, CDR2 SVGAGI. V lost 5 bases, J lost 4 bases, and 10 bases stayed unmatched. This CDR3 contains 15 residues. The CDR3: CASSLSRTGLYGYTF. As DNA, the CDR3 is TGTGCCAGCAGTCTGTCTAGGACAGGCCTCTATGGCTACACCTTC.

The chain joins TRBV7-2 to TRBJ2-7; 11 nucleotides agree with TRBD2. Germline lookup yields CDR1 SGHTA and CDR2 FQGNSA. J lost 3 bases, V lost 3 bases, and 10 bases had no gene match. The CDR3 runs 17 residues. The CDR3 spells CASSFEIGLAGGYEQYF. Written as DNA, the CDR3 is TGTGCCAGCAGCTTCGAAATTGGGCTAGCGGGAGGCTACGAGCAGTACTTC.

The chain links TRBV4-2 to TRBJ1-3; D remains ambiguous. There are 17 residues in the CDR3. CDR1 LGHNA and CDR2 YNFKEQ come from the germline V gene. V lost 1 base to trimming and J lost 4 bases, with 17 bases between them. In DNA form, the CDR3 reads TGTGCCAGCAGCCAAGCTTCTAACCGGGGAGTCGGAAACACCATATATTTT. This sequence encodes CASSQASNRGVGNTIYF.

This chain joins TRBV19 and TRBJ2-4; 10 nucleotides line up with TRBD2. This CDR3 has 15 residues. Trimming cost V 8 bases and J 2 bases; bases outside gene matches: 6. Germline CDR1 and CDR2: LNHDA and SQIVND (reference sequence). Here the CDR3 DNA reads TGTGCCAGTGGGATAGCGGGAGGTACCAAAAACATTCAGTACTTC. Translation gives CASGIAGGTKNIQYF.

The CDR3 here is CASSLEASGPVEYF. The CDR3 coding sequence is TGTGCCAGCAGCTTAGAGGCTAGCGGCCCCGTTGAGTACTTC. This sequence joins TRBV7-8 and TRBJ2-7; 7 bases fit TRBD2. Germline V gene sequence: CDR1 SGHVS, CDR2 FQNEAQ. V shed 1 base, J shed 11 bases, and the junction held 11 bases outside the gene matches. The CDR3 consists of 14 residues.

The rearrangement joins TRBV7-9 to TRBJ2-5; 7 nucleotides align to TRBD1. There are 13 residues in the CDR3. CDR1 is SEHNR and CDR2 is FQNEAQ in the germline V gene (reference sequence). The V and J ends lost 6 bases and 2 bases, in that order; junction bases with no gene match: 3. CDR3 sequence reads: CASRPGQQETQYF. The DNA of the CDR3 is TGTGCCAGCAGGCCGGGACAGCAAGAGACCCAGTACTTC.